This T cell receptor (beta chain) appears in the sequencing data of a study of regulatory T cells in long-lasting Graves disease. The V gene lost 0 bases and the J gene lost 0 bases, with 9 bases spanning the gap. The CDR3 contains 16 residues. CDR1 and CDR2 from the germline V gene are SGHDN and FVKESK. The sample's time point: newly diagnosed GD, antithyroid drugs for less than 3 months. With RNA extracted from PBMCs as input, the TCR library was made. Arm-PCR of CDR3 regions with iRepertoire HTBI primers generated TCR beta libraries. MiXCR, applied by TCRdb to the multiplex PCR reads, yields one record per CDR3 protein. The repertoire holds 350,000 to 500,000 distinct CDR3 sequences, with around 13% as singletons. This same sample was also part of a study on T cells in Graves' hyperthyroidism and ophthalmopathy. That report adds: Most thyroid-expanded clonotypes above 0.001 were also found in blood.

This material consisted of peripheral blood mononuclear cells (PBMCs), taken at new diagnosis, from a patient treated with antithyroid drugs. The sequence derives from a woman between 45 and 60 years old with Graves disease. The V call is TRBV14, the J call TRBJ1-3, with D hard to call. Here the CDR3 DNA reads TGTGCCAGCAGCCAAGATATGGGGATCTCTGGAAACACCATATATTTT. This sequence encodes CASSQDMGISGNTIYF.